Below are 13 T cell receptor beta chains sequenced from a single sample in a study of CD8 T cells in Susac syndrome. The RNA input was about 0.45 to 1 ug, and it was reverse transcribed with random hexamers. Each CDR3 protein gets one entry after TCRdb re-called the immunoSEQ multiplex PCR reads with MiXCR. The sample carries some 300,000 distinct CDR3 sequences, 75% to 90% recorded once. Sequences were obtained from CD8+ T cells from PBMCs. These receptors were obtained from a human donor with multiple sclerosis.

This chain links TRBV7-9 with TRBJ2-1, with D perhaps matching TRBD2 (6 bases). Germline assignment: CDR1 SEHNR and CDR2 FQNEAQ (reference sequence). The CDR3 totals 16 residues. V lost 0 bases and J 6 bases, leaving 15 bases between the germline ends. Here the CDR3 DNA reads TGTGCCAGCAGCTTAGCCCCGGGGCAGGGAGGCAATGAGCAGTTCTTC. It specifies CASSLAPGQGGNEQFF.

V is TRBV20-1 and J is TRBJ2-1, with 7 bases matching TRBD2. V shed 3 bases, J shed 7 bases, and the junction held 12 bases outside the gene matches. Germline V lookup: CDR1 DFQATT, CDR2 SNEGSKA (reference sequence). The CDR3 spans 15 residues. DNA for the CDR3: TGCAGTGCTAGTACTCGGGGAGGACTAGGGAATGAGCAGTTCTTC. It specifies CSASTRGGLGNEQFF.

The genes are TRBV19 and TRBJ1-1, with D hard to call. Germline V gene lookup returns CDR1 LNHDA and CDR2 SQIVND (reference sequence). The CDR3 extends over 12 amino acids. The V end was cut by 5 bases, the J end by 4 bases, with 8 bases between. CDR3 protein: CASSHPGTEAFF. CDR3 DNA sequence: TGTGCCAGTAGTCATCCTGGCACTGAAGCTTTCTTT. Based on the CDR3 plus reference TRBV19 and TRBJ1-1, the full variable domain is DGGITQSPKYLFRKEGQNVTLSCEQNLNHDAMYWYRQDPGQGLRLIYYSQIVNDFQKGDIAEGYSVSREKKESFPLTVTSAQKNPTAFYLCASSHPGTEAFFGQGTRLTVV.

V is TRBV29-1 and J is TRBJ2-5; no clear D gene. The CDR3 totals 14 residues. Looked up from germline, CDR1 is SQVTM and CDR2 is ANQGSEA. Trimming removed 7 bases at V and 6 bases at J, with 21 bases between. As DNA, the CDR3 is TGCAGCGCCGTCGGGCACTATCAAGGAAAGACCCAGTACTTC. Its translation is CSAVGHYQGKTQYF.

The CDR3: CASALGTDKETQYF. The CDR3 coding sequence is TGTGCCAGCGCCCTAGGGACAGACAAAGAGACCCAGTACTTC. The J gene is TRBJ2-5, the V gene TRBV28; 7 bases align to TRBD1. The germline gives CDR1 MDHEN, CDR2 SYDVKM. Unmatched junction bases numbered 9, after V lost 8 bases and J lost 3 bases. This CDR3 contains 14 residues.

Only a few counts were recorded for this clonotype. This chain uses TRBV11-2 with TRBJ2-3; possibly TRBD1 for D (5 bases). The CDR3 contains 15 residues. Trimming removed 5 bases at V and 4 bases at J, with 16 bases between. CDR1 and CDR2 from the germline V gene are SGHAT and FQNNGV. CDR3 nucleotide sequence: TGTGCCAGCAGCCCAGGGTTTAGGTGGGCAGATACGCAGTATTTT. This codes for CASSPGFRWADTQYF.

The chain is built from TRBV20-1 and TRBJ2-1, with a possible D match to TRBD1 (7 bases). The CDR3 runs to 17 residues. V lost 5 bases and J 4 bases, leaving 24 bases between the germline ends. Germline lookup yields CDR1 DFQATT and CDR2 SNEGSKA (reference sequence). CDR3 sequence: CSAPLLTGEAVYNEQFF. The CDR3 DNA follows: TGCAGTGCTCCCCTGCTCACAGGGGAGGCGGTGTACAATGAGCAGTTCTTC.

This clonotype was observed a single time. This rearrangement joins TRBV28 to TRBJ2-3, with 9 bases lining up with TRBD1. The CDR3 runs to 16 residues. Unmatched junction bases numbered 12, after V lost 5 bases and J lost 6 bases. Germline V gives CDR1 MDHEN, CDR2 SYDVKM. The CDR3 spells CASSPLPGTGRDTQYF. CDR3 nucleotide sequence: TGTGCCAGCAGTCCCCTACCCGGGACAGGGCGGGATACGCAGTATTTT.

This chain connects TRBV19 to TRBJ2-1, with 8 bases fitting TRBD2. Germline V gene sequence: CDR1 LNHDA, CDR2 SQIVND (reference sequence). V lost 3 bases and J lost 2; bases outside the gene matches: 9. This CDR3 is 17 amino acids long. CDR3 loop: CASSIYSGSGTYNEQFF. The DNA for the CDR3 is TGTGCCAGTAGTATCTACTCGGGTAGCGGGACCTACAATGAGCAGTTCTTC.

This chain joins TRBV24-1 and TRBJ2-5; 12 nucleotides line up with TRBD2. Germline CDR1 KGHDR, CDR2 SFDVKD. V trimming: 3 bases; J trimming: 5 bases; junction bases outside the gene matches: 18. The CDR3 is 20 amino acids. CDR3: CATSDHRRLGLAGSGETQYF. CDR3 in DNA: TGTGCCACCAGTGATCACAGGCGTCTCGGACTAGCGGGATCGGGGGAGACCCAGTACTTC.

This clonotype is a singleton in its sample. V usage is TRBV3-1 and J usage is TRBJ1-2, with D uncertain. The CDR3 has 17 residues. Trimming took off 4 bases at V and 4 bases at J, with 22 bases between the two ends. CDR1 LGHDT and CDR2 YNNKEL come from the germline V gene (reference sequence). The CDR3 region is CASSPQRADEPGYGYTF. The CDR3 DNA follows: TGTGCCAGCAGCCCCCAGCGCGCGGACGAACCCGGCTATGGCTACACCTTC.

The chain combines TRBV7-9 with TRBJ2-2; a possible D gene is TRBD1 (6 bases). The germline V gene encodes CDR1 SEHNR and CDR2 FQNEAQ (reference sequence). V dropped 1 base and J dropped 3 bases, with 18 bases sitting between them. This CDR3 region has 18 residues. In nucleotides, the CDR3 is TGTGCCAGCAGCTTAGTGATCCGACAGGCCTTAGACACCGGGGAGCTGTTTTTT. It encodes CASSLVIRQALDTGELFF.

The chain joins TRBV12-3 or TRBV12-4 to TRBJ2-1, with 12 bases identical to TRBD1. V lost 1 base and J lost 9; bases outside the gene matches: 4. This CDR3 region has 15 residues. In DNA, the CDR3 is TGTGCCAGCAGTTTAGGGGACAGGGGGCAGGTTGAGCAGTTCTTC. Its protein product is CASSLGDRGQVEQFF.